Given below is one T cell receptor beta chain in context. This record belongs to a study of blood T cell repertoires in COVID-19. About the research overall: Spain, Italy and the United States supplied samples that represented acute and convalescent COVID-19. The cDNA or gDNA used as material had been derived from T cells, B-cell-depleted T cells, or PBMCs.

Authors' analysis steps: Quantification of nucleated cells was approximated via reference gene primer amplification. Profiling relied on immunoSEQ multiplex PCR, and the TCRdb table lists in-frame clones only, not all of them. The V and J calls and the clone size are those of that table, but D and trimming were determined from the DNA. The table has about 25,000 clones, around 86% seen once. The sequence derives from a man between 45 and 60 years old with active COVID-19. The sequenced sample was peripheral blood.

CDR3 amino acids: CASSIGTGSSPLHF. CDR3 in DNA: TGTGCCAGTAGTATTGGGACAGGGAGTTCACCCCTCCACTTT. The chain joins TRBV19 to TRBJ1-6, with 9 bases identical to TRBD1. Germline CDR1 LNHDA, CDR2 SQIVND (reference sequence). The CDR3 extends over 14 amino acids. Losses at the gene ends were 3 bases for V and 9 bases for J; bases not matched to a gene: 3.